This TCR beta chain was documented in a study of neurological immune-mediated disorders. TCRdb reprocessed the 5' RACE reads via MiXCR and lists one record per CDR3 protein. The sample contains more than 30,000 distinct CDR3 sequences, roughly 15% of which appear only once. Time point in this sample: technical triplicate 2. Per germline, CDR1 SGHAT and CDR2 FQDESV (reference sequence). Trimming cost V 4 bases and J 1 base, with 15 bases left between them. This CDR3 has 16 amino acids. There are many counts of this clonotype. This sequence originates from a female donor with HTLV-1-associated myelopathy (HAM/TSP). Material: CD4+ T cells from blood. The chain combines TRBV11-1 with TRBJ2-3, with D perhaps TRBD1 or TRBD2 (5 bases each). CDR3 amino acids: CASSSPRDGRTDTQYF. CDR3 nucleotides: TGTGCCAGCAGCTCACCCCGGGACGGACGCACAGATACGCAGTATTTT.